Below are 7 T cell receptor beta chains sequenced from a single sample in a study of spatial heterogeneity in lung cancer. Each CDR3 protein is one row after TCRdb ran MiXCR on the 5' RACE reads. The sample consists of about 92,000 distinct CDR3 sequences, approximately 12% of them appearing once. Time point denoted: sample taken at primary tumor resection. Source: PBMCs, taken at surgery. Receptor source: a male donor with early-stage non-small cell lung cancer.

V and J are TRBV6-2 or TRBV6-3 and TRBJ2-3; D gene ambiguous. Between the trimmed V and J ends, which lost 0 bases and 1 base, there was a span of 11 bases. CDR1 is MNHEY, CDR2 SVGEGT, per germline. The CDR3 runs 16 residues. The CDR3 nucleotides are TGTGCCAGCAGTTACTCGTGGCAGACCCGCACAGATACGCAGTATTTT. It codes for CASSYSWQTRTDTQYF.

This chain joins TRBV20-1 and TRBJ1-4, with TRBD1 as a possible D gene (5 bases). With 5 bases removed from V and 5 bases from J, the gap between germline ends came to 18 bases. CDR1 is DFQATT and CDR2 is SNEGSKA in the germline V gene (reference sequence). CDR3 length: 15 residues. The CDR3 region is CSAPIRDSTNEKLFF. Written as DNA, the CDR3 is TGCAGTGCTCCGATCCGGGACTCCACGAATGAAAAACTGTTTTTT.

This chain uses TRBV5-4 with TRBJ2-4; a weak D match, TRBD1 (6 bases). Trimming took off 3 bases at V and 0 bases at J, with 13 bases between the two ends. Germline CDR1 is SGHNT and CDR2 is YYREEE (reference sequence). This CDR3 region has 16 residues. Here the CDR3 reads CASSSGQQLAKNIQYF. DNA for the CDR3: TGTGCCAGCAGCTCCGGACAGCAACTAGCCAAAAACATTCAGTACTTC.

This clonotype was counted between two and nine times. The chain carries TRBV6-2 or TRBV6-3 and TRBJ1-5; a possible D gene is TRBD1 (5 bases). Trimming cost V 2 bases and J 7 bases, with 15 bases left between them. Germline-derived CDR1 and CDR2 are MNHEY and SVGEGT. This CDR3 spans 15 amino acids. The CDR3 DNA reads TGTGCCAGCAGTTACCCTGGTGGAGGGGTGCAGCCCCAGCATTTT. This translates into CASSYPGGGVQPQHF.

The CDR3 coding sequence is TGCGCCAGCGGCCCTAGGGGTCCGTTTCGGCTAGCGGGGGGTAGCAATCAGCCCCAGCATTTT. This encodes CASGPRGPFRLAGGSNQPQHF. The V and J genes are TRBV5-1 and TRBJ1-5, with D possibly TRBD1 on 5 matching bases. This CDR3 has 21 amino acids. Germline assignment: CDR1 SGHRS and CDR2 YFSETQ. Trimming pared 7 bases from V and 0 bases from J, leaving 32 bases between.

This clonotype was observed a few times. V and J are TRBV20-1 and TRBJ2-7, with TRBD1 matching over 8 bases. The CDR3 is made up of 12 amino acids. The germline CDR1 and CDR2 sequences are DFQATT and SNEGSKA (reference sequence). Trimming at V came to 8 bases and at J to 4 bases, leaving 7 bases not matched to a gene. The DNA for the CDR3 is TGCAGTACGGACAGGGATGGGTACGAGCAGTACTTC. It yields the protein CSTDRDGYEQYF.

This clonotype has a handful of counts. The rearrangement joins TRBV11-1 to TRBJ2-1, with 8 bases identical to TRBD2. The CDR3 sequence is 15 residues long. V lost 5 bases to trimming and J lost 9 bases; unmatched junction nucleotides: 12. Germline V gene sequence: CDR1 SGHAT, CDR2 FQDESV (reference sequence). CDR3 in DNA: TGTGCCAGCAGCGAGCGGGAGTCAGGCAGGGGTGAGCAGTTCTTC. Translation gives CASSERESGRGEQFF.